This T cell receptor beta chain comes out of a study of blood T cells in healthy people across ages. The CDR3 consists of 16 residues. Trimming removed 6 bases from V and 4 bases from J; junction bases left unmatched: 9. The germline gives CDR1 MNHEY, CDR2 SVGEGT. RNA extraction gave at least 5.5 micrograms of total RNA per sample. With a J-beta primer mix and a sample-barcoded 5' primer, a second PCR ran roughly 6 to 12 cycles. Tags on each cDNA molecule came from a template-switch adaptor with 12 random nucleotides. Each CDR3 protein gets one entry after TCRdb re-called the 5' RACE reads with MiXCR. The sample shows over 1.5 million distinct CDR3 sequences, around 48% of them seen only once.

The sequencing sample was made of blood. The source is a woman aged 40 to 50 in good health. The chain carries TRBV6-2 or TRBV6-3 and TRBJ2-1; TRBD2 matches at 10 bases. This CDR3 reads CASRIDRLAGYNEQFF. CDR3 nucleotide sequence: TGTGCCAGCAGAATTGACAGACTAGCGGGTTACAATGAGCAGTTCTTC.